A single sample is the source of the 30 T cell receptor beta chains below, sequenced in a study of long-term antiretroviral therapy in people with HIV (dated by TCRdb to between 2021 and 2022). The immunoSEQ hsTCRB v3.0 assay was used at survey level resolution to sequence the TRB variable region. TCRdb stores this immuneACCESS table with in-frame sequences only. Part of the clones is absent; in the studies checked, under half of the shortfall reflects unresolved V genes, and no reason is known for the rest. In all, the sample holds some 16,000 clones, and less than 95% of those were seen once. The biggest ten clones account for approximately 4.6% of the sample. The sample here was unsorted PBMCs, taken roughly 6.8 years after starting antiretroviral therapy. These TCRs come from a woman aged 45-60 years with HIV.

This chain connects TRBV7-3 to TRBJ2-3; weak D call: TRBD2 (5 bases). Trimming removed 4 bases at V and 1 base at J, with 6 bases between. Looked up from germline, CDR1 is SGHTA and CDR2 is FQGTGA. The CDR3 consists of 13 residues. CDR3 DNA sequence: TGTGCCAGCAGCTCCGGGGGCACAGATACGCAGTATTTT. Translation gives CASSSGGTDTQYF.

This chain uses TRBV18 with TRBJ2-7; the D is unclear. Per germline, CDR1 KGHSH and CDR2 LQKENI. The CDR3 is 17 amino acids. V gave up 3 bases and J gave up 4 bases, with 22 bases separating them. The CDR3 coding sequence is TGTGCCAGCTCACCCCCGGCGGCGGCCGCCTTGGGGTACGAGCAGTACTTC. Its translation is CASSPPAAAALGYEQYF. The whole variable domain, remainder taken from reference TRBV18 and TRBJ2-7, is NAGVMQNPRHLVRRRGQEARLRCSPMKGHSHVYWYRQLPEEGLKFMVYLQKENIIDESGMPKERFSAEFPKEGPSILRIQQVVRGDSAAYFCASSPPAAAALGYEQYFGPGTRLTVT.

The V gene is TRBV7-8, the J gene TRBJ2-1, with D tentatively TRBD2 (5 bases). This CDR3 is 15 amino acids long. Looked up from germline, CDR1 is SGHVS and CDR2 is FQNEAQ. Between the trimmed V and J ends, which lost 2 bases and 1 base, there was a span of 9 bases. The CDR3 DNA reads TGTGCCAGCAGCTTAAGGGAGAAATCCTACAATGAGCAGTTCTTC. Residues: CASSLREKSYNEQFF.

The chain carries TRBV6-5 and TRBJ1-1; the match to TRBD1 covers 7 bases. Germline V gives CDR1 MNHEY, CDR2 SVGAGI. J lost 4 bases, V lost 6 bases, and 5 bases had no gene match. CDR3 length: 13 amino acids. CDR3 sequence (DNA): TGTGCCAGCAGCAGGGACAGCCTCACTGAAGCTTTCTTT. Amino acid sequence: CASSRDSLTEAFF.

The genes are TRBV19 and TRBJ1-2, with D tentatively TRBD1 (6 bases). The CDR3 sequence is 13 residues long. CDR1 is LNHDA, CDR2 SQIVND, per germline (reference sequence). V lost 8 bases and J lost 4, with 14 bases in between. CDR3 sequence: CASHPPGAYGYTF. CDR3 nucleotides: TGTGCCAGTCATCCCCCAGGGGCCTATGGCTACACCTTC.

The chain carries TRBV19 and TRBJ2-7, with D maybe TRBD1 (8 bases). This CDR3 has 14 amino acids. Looked up from germline, CDR1 is LNHDA and CDR2 is SQIVND (reference sequence). Trimming removed 8 bases from V and 3 bases from J, with 17 bases in between. CDR3 protein: CASSSQGGGYEQYF. The DNA for the CDR3 is TGTGCCAGTTCTTCACAGGGGGGGGGCTACGAGCAGTACTTC.

The chain combines TRBV6-6 with TRBJ1-5, with D uncertain. The CDR3 covers 16 residues. With 0 bases removed from V and 0 bases from J, the gap between germline ends came to 9 bases. Germline V CDR1 and CDR2: MNHNY, SVGAGI (reference sequence). The CDR3 spells CASSYSTKNSNQPQHF. CDR3 nucleotides: TGTGCCAGCAGTTACTCGACTAAGAATAGCAATCAGCCCCAGCATTTT.

This clone was observed a few times. J is TRBJ1-2 and V is TRBV7-9; tentative D call: TRBD1 (6 bases). V lost 2 bases to trimming and J lost 6 bases, with 16 bases between them. The CDR3 covers 15 residues. Germline values: CDR1 SEHNR, CDR2 FQNEAQ (reference sequence). CDR3 DNA sequence: TGTGCCAGCAGCTTAATGCCAGGGGCGAGTGATGGCTACACCTTC. It encodes CASSLMPGASDGYTF.

The chain links TRBV10-3 to TRBJ2-7; the D is unclear. The CDR3 runs to 11 residues. Per the germline V gene, CDR1 is ENHRY and CDR2 is SYGVKD. The V end lost 0 bases, the J end lost 7 bases, and 4 bases lay between the germline ends. CDR3 nucleotide sequence: TGTGCCATCAGTGAGTCAAGGGAGCAGTACTTC. Translation: CAISESREQYF.

The chain couples TRBV4-1 to TRBJ2-3; 9 bases match TRBD2. Germline CDR1 and CDR2: MGHRA and YSYEKL. V lost 1 base to trimming and J lost 2 bases; unmatched junction nucleotides: 4. This CDR3 spans 16 amino acids. The CDR3 region is CASSQGTSAFTDTQYF. The CDR3 DNA reads as TGCGCCAGCAGCCAAGGGACTAGCGCCTTCACAGATACGCAGTATTTT.

The V gene is TRBV19, the J gene TRBJ2-7; 11 bases match TRBD2. CDR3 size: 14 residues. The trim removed 3 bases at V and 7 bases at J, leaving 5 bases unmatched. In germline, CDR1 is LNHDA, CDR2 SQIVND (reference sequence). CDR3 amino acids: CASSILLAGEEQYF. The CDR3 DNA reads TGTGCCAGTAGTATTCTACTAGCGGGAGAAGAGCAGTACTTC. Using reference TRBV19 and TRBJ2-7 for the parts outside the CDR3, the full variable domain is DGGITQSPKYLFRKEGQNVTLSCEQNLNHDAMYWYRQDPGQGLRLIYYSQIVNDFQKGDIAEGYSVSREKKESFPLTVTSAQKNPTAFYLCASSILLAGEEQYFGPGTRLTVT.

V and J are TRBV12-5 and TRBJ2-3; 11 bases match TRBD2. V trimming: 6 bases; J trimming: 1 base; junction bases outside the gene matches: 3. The CDR3 is 15 residues long. Germline V gene lookup returns CDR1 LGHNT and CDR2 FRNRAP. Here the CDR3 DNA reads TGTGCTAGTGGGACGGGACTAGCGGGCACAGATACGCAGTATTTT. This translates into CASGTGLAGTDTQYF.

The V call is TRBV6-5, the J call TRBJ2-1, with 9 bases that match TRBD2. This CDR3 has 15 residues. Germline CDR1 is MNHEY and CDR2 is SVGAGI. V shed 1 base and J 7 bases; nucleotides not matched to a gene: 5. CDR3 nucleotide sequence: TGTGCCAGCAGTTACTTTCTAGCGGGACAGAATGAGCAGTTCTTC. This sequence encodes CASSYFLAGQNEQFF.

The chain links TRBV7-3 to TRBJ2-6, with 9 bases that match TRBD2. This CDR3 comprises 17 residues. Germline V gives CDR1 SGHTA, CDR2 FQGTGA. Unmatched junction bases numbered 6, after V lost 4 bases and J lost 2 bases. CDR3 sequence reads: CASSSGTSTAGANVLTF. Here the CDR3 DNA reads TGTGCCAGCAGCTCCGGGACTAGCACTGCTGGGGCCAACGTCCTGACTTTC.

The V and J genes are TRBV9 and TRBJ1-1; 8 positions agree with TRBD1. The CDR3 sequence is 13 residues long. Germline-derived CDR1 and CDR2 are SGDLS and YYNGEE. J lost 6 bases, V lost 4 bases, and 5 bases had no gene match. In DNA form, the CDR3 reads TGTGCCAGCAGCCTACAGGGGGGTTCTGAAGCTTTCTTT. Residues: CASSLQGGSEAFF.

V and J are TRBV7-2 and TRBJ2-5, with D possibly TRBD2 on 6 matching bases. The CDR3 is 13 residues long. Germline CDR1 SGHTA, CDR2 FQGNSA. The V gene lost 8 bases and the J gene lost 1 base, with 11 bases spanning the gap. The CDR3: CASLRDSQETQYF. The CDR3 nucleotides are TGTGCCAGCCTCAGGGACTCCCAAGAGACCCAGTACTTC. Looking up the rest from reference TRBV7-2 and TRBJ2-5 gives the full variable domain: GAGVSQSPSNKVTEKGKDVELRCDPISGHTALYWYRQSLGQGLEFLIYFQGNSAPDKSGLPSDRFSAERTGGSVSTLTIQRTQQEDSAVYLCASLRDSQETQYFGPGTRLLVL.

The genes are TRBV6-5 and TRBJ2-2; no reliable D call. The CDR3 sequence is 13 residues long. Trimming stripped 0 bases from V and 7 bases from J, with 6 bases between. Germline lookup yields CDR1 MNHEY and CDR2 SVGAGI. The CDR3 protein is CASSYSRGGELFF. DNA of the CDR3: TGTGCCAGCAGTTACTCTAGAGGCGGGGAGCTGTTTTTT.

The chain recombines TRBV7-2 with TRBJ1-5, with D possibly matching TRBD1 (5 bases). CDR3 length: 15 amino acids. Looked up from germline, CDR1 is SGHTA and CDR2 is FQGNSA. V was trimmed by 0 bases and J by 0 bases, leaving 6 bases between them. The CDR3 sequence is CASSLADNSNQPQHF. CDR3 DNA sequence: TGTGCCAGCAGCTTAGCGGACAATAGCAATCAGCCCCAGCATTTT.

The rearrangement joins TRBV5-8 to TRBJ2-7; D remains unclear. The CDR3 contains 14 residues. The V gene lost 4 bases and the J gene lost 2 bases, with 13 bases spanning the gap. Per the germline V gene, CDR1 is SGHTS and CDR2 is YDEGEE. This CDR3 reads CASSPSRVPYEQYF. For the CDR3, the DNA is TGTGCCAGCAGCCCATCACGCGTGCCCTACGAGCAGTACTTC. Looking up the rest from reference TRBV5-8 and TRBJ2-7 gives the full variable domain: EAGVTQSPTHLIKTRGQQATLRCSPISGHTSVYWYQQALGLGLQFLLWYDEGEERNRGNFPPRFSGRQFPNYSSELNVNALELEDSALYLCASSPSRVPYEQYFGPGTRLTVT.

V and J are TRBV7-9 and TRBJ1-2; D is undetermined. V was trimmed by 1 base and J by 4 bases, leaving 7 bases between them. The germline V gene has CDR1 SEHNR and CDR2 FQNEAQ (reference sequence). This CDR3 region has 13 residues. The CDR3 bases are TGTGCCAGCAGCTTAGTCAGGTCCTATGGCTACACCTTC. Its translation: CASSLVRSYGYTF. The full variable domain, in which reference TRBV7-9 and TRBJ1-2 provide the parts outside the CDR3, is DTGVSQNPRHKITKRGQNVTFRCDPISEHNRLYWYRQTLGQGPEFLTYFQNEAQLEKSRLLSDRFSAERPKGSFSTLEIQRTEQGDSAMYLCASSLVRSYGYTFGSGTRLTVV.

This chain links TRBV29-1 with TRBJ1-4; weak D call: TRBD1 (6 bases). The CDR3 totals 11 residues. CDR1 and CDR2 (germline): SQVTM, ANQGSEA. Trimming left V 5 bases short and J 8 bases short, with 9 bases between. The chain's CDR3 is CSVRGGEKLFF. The CDR3 nucleotides are TGCAGCGTTCGAGGGGGGGAAAAACTGTTTTTT.

V usage is TRBV18 and J usage is TRBJ2-2; possible D gene TRBD1, 5 bases. The CDR3 loop spans 16 amino acids. Trimming took off 6 bases at V and 5 bases at J, with 19 bases between the two ends. CDR1 and CDR2 (germline): KGHSH, LQKENI. CDR3 in amino acids: CASSPPGQKGTGELFF. As DNA, the CDR3 is TGTGCCAGCTCGCCGCCAGGGCAGAAGGGGACCGGGGAGCTGTTTTTT.

This clone is a singleton in its sample. The rearrangement joins TRBV7-2 to TRBJ2-1, with D perhaps matching TRBD2 (6 bases). The CDR3 extends over 15 amino acids. The ends were cut back, 3 bases at V and 6 bases at J, with 15 bases in the middle. CDR1 SGHTA and CDR2 FQGNSA come from the germline V gene. The CDR3 sequence is CASSFVGGGANEQFF. CDR3 DNA: TGTGCCAGCAGCTTTGTGGGAGGAGGTGCCAATGAGCAGTTCTTC.

The V call is TRBV14, the J call TRBJ2-3, with a weak D call TRBD1 (7 bases). The CDR3 is 16 residues long. The V end was cut by 1 base, the J end by 2 bases, with 13 bases between. The germline V gene has CDR1 SGHDN and CDR2 FVKESK. The CDR3 nucleotides are TGTGCCAGCAGCCAAGTCGCGGGACAGTCCACAGATACGCAGTATTTT. Translating gives CASSQVAGQSTDTQYF.

The V call is TRBV6-5, the J call TRBJ1-1; D is possibly TRBD1 (5 bases). V dropped 5 bases and J dropped 4 bases, with 17 bases sitting between them. This CDR3 contains 15 residues. From germline, CDR1 is MNHEY and CDR2 SVGAGI. CDR3 sequence (DNA): TGTGCCAGCAGTCTAGAAGATCAGGGAAGCACTGAAGCTTTCTTT. Translation: CASSLEDQGSTEAFF.

This chain's CDR3 is CASRPLLSTGELFF. DNA of the CDR3: TGTGCCAGCAGGCCCCTCCTTTCCACCGGGGAGCTGTTTTTT. The rearrangement uses TRBV6-5 and TRBJ2-2, with D hard to call. The CDR3 is 14 amino acids. V shed 6 bases and J shed 4 bases, with 12 bases lying between them. Germline V gene sequence: CDR1 MNHEY, CDR2 SVGAGI.

This chain connects TRBV11-2 to TRBJ2-1; TRBD1 matches 9 bases. The CDR3 spans 16 residues. Germline V lookup: CDR1 SGHAT, CDR2 FQNNGV. The V and J ends lost 5 bases and 1 base, in that order; junction bases with no gene match: 6. In DNA form, the CDR3 reads TGTGCCAGCAGCCCCATGACAGGGGGGTCCTACAATGAGCAGTTCTTC. This codes for CASSPMTGGSYNEQFF.

The chain employs TRBV11-3 and TRBJ1-1; TRBD1 might be the D (6 bases). Trimming left V 1 base short and J 1 base short, with 16 bases between. The V gene's germline CDR1 is SGHNT and CDR2 YENEEA. The CDR3 is 17 residues long. The CDR3 here is CASSLGGAGKENTEAFF. The CDR3 DNA reads TGTGCCAGCAGCTTAGGGGGGGCAGGGAAGGAGAACACTGAAGCTTTCTTT.

The gene calls are TRBV7-9 and TRBJ2-2; no firm D call. This CDR3 is 12 amino acids long. Germline V gives CDR1 SEHNR, CDR2 FQNEAQ (reference sequence). Between the trimmed V and J ends, which lost 3 bases and 7 bases, there was a span of 6 bases. CDR3: CASSFGGGELFF. DNA of the CDR3: TGTGCCAGCAGCTTTGGTGGCGGGGAGCTGTTTTTT.

The gene calls are TRBV11-3 and TRBJ1-1, with D perhaps TRBD1 (6 bases). Trimming left V 4 bases short and J 1 base short, with 7 bases between. The CDR3 spans 13 residues. Germline V CDR1 and CDR2: SGHNT, YENEEA. In DNA form, the CDR3 reads TGTGCCAGCAGCTGGGGACAGAACACTGAAGCTTTCTTT. Translated: CASSWGQNTEAFF.